This T cell receptor beta chain was recorded in a study of T cell responses to AZD1222 COVID-19 vaccine. On the study more broadly: Pooled in the analysis were second doses at about 4 or about 12 weeks.

Study-wide results and caveats: Repertoire collection took place solely once the T cell response had peaked. At baseline, seropositivity was found in only a handful of AZD1222 recipients. Donors were largely white British and mainly female; clonal diversity was possibly underestimated.

V was clipped by 1 base and J by 5 bases, with 9 bases between them. Germline V gene lookup returns CDR1 SEHNR and CDR2 FQNEAQ (reference sequence). CDR3 length equals 15 residues. A word on this clone: Its antigen remains unidentified.

Profiling relied on immunoSEQ multiplex PCR, and the TCRdb table lists in-frame clones only, not all of them. The table records 150,000 to 200,000 clones, approximately 92% of them present only once. The TCR sequence derives from an adult in good health. The chain combines TRBV7-9 with TRBJ1-6; no reliable D call. Sequences were derived from peripheral blood, sampled on day 0 of AZD1222 vaccination. CDR3 in amino acids: CASSLEGTDNSPLHF. DNA of the CDR3: TGTGCCAGCAGCTTAGAGGGTACCGATAATTCACCCCTCCACTTT.